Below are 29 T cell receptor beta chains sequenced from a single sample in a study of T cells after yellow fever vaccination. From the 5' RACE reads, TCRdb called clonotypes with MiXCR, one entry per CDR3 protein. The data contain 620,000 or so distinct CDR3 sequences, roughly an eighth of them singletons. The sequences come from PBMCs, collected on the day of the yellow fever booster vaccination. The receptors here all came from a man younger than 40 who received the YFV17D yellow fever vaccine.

In DNA form, the CDR3 reads TGCGCCAGCAGCGGGGTTCCGACGGATACGCAGTATTTT. Protein sequence: CASSGVPTDTQYF. The chain uses TRBV5-1 and TRBJ2-3; D is unresolved. The CDR3 contains 13 residues. Per germline, CDR1 SGHRS and CDR2 YFSETQ. V dropped 4 bases and J dropped 6 bases, with 12 bases sitting between them.

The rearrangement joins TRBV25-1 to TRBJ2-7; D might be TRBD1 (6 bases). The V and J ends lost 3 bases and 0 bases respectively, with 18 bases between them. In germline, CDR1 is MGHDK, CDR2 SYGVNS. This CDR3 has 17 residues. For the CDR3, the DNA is TGTGCCAGCAGTGATACGCGCCCAGGGGCCTACTCCTACGAGCAGTACTTC. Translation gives CASSDTRPGAYSYEQYF.

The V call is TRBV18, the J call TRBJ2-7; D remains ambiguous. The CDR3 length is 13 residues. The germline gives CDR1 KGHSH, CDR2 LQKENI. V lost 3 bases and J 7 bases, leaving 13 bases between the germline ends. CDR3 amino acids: CASSPSPQSEQYF. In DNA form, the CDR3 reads TGTGCCAGCTCACCCTCCCCACAAAGTGAGCAGTACTTC.

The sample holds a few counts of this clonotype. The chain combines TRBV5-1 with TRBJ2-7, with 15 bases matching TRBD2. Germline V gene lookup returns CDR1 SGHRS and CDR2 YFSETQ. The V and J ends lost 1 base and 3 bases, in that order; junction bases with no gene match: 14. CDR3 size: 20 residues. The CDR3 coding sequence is TGCGCCAGCAGCTTGAGCCCAGGGACTAGCGGGAGGATCGGCCTCTACGAGCAGTACTTC. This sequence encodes CASSLSPGTSGRIGLYEQYF.

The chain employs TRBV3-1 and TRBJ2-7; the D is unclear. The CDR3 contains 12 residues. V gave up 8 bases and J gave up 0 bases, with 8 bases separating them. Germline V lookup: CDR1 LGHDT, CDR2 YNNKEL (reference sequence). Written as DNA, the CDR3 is TGTGCCAGCCGCGACCCCTCCTACGAGCAGTACTTC. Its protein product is CASRDPSYEQYF.

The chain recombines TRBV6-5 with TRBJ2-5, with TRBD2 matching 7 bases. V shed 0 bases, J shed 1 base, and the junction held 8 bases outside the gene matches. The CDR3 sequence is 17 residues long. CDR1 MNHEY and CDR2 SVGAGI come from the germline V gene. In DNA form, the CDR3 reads TGTGCCAGCAGTTACTCGTTTAGCTCTAGCGGCCAAGAGACCCAGTACTTC. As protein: CASSYSFSSSGQETQYF.

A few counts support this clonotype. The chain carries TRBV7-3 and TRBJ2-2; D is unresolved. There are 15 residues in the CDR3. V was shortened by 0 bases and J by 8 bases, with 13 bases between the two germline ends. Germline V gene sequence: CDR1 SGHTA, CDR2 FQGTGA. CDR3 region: CASSLTLGVSGELFF. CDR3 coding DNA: TGTGCCAGCAGCTTAACGTTAGGAGTATCAGGGGAGCTGTTTTTT.

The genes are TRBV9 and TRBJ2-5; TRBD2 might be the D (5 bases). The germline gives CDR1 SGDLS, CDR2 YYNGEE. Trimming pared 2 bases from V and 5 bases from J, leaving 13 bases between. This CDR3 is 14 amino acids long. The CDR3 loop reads CASSVSGMGETQYF. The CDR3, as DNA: TGTGCCAGCAGCGTTTCGGGGATGGGGGAGACCCAGTACTTC.

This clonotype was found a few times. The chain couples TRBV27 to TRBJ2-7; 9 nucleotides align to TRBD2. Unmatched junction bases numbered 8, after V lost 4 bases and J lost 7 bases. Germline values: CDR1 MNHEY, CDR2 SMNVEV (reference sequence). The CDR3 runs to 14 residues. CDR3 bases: TGTGCCAGCAGTTATAGCGGGAGTTTTCGAGAGCAGTACTTC. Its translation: CASSYSGSFREQYF.

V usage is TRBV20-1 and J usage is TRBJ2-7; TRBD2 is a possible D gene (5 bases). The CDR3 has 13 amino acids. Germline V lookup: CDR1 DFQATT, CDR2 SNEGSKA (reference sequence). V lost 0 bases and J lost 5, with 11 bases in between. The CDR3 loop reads CSARDGETNEQYF. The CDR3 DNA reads TGCAGTGCTAGAGATGGGGAGACCAACGAGCAGTACTTC.

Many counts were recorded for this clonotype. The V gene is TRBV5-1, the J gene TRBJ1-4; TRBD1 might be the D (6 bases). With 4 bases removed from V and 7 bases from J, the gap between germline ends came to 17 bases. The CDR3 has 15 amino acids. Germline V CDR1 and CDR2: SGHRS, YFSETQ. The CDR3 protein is CASSPEGVLGEKLFF. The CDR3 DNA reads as TGCGCCAGCAGCCCCGAGGGGGTCTTAGGTGAAAAACTGTTTTTT.

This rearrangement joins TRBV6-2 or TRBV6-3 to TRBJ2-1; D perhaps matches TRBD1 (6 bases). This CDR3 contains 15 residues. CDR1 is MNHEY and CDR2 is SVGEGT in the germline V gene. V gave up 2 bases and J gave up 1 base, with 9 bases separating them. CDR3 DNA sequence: TGTGCCAGCAGTTACGACAGGAGGTCCTACAATGAGCAGTTCTTC. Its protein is CASSYDRRSYNEQFF.

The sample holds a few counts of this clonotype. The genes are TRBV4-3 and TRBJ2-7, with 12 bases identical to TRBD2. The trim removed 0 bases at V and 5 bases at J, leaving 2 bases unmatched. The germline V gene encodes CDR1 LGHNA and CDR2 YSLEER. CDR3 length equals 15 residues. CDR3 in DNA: TGCGCCAGCAGCCAAGAAGGACTAGCGGGAAACGAGCAGTACTTC. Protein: CASSQEGLAGNEQYF.

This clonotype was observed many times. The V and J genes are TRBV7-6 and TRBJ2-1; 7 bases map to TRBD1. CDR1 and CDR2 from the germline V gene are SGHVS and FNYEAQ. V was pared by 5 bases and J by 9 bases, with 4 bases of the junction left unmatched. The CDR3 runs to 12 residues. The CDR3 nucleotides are TGTGCCAGCAGCCCCCCAGGGGGTGAGCAGTTCTTC. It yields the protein CASSPPGGEQFF.

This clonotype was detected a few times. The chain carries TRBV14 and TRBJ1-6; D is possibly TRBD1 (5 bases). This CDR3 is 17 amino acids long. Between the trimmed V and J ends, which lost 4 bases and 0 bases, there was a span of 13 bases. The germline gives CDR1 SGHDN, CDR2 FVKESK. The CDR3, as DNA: TGTGCCAGCAGCCCCAGGGCATCTGACTCCTATAATTCACCCCTCCACTTT. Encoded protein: CASSPRASDSYNSPLHF.

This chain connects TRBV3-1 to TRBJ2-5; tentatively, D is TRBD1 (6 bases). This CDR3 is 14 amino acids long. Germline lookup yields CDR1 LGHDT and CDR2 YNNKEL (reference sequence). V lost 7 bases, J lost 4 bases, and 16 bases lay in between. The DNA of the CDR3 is TGTGCCAGCACCAGAGGGGGTAGCGTAGAGACCCAGTACTTC. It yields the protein CASTRGGSVETQYF.

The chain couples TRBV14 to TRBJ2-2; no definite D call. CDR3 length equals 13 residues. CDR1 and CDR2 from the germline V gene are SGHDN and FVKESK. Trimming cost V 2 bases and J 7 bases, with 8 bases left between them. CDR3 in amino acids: CASSQSNGGELFF. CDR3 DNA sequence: TGTGCCAGCAGCCAATCCAATGGCGGGGAGCTGTTTTTT.

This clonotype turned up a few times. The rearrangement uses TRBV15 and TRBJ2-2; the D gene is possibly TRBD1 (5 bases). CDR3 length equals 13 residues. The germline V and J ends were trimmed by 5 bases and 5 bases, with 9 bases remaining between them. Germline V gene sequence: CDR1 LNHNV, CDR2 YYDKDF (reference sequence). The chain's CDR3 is CATSPGRTGELFF. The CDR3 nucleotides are TGTGCCACCAGCCCAGGGCGGACCGGGGAGCTGTTTTTT.

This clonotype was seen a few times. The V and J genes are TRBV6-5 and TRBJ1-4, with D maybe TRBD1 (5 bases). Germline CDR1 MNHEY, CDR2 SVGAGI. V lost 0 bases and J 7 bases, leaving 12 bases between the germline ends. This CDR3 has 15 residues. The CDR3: CASSYSGARAEKLFF. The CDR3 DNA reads TGTGCCAGCAGTTACTCAGGGGCGAGGGCTGAAAAACTGTTTTTT.

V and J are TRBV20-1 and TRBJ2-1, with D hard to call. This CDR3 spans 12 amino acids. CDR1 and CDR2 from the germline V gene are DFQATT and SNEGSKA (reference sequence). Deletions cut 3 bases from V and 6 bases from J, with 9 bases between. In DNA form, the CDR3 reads TGCAGTGCTAGGGTAGGGTCCAATGAGCAGTTCTTC. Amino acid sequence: CSARVGSNEQFF.

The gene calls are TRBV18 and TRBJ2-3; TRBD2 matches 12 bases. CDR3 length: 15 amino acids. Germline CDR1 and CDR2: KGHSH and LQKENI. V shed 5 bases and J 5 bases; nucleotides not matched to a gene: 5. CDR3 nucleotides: TGTGCCAGCTCATACGAGGGACTAGCGGGAGATACGCAGTATTTT. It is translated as CASSYEGLAGDTQYF.

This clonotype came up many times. The chain's CDR3 is CASSLSAGELLAKNIQYF. The CDR3 bases are TGTGCCAGCAGCTTATCGGCAGGAGAACTTCTAGCCAAAAACATTCAGTACTTC. The V call is TRBV7-2, the J call TRBJ2-4; D not resolved. The CDR3 contains 18 residues. CDR1 SGHTA and CDR2 FQGNSA come from the germline V gene. V was shortened by 2 bases and J by 0 bases, with 17 bases between the two germline ends.

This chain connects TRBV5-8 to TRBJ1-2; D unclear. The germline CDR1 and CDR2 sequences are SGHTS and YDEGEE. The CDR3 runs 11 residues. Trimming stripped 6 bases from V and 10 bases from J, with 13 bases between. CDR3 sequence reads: CASISPRTYTF. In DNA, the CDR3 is TGTGCCAGCATCTCCCCACGGACCTACACCTTC.

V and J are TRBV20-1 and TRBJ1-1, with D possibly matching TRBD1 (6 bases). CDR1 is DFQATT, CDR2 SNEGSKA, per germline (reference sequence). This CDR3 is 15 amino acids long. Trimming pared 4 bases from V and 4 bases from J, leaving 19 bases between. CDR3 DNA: TGCAGTGCTAAGCCAGGGGCGATCCCTGGCACTGAAGCTTTCTTT. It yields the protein CSAKPGAIPGTEAFF.

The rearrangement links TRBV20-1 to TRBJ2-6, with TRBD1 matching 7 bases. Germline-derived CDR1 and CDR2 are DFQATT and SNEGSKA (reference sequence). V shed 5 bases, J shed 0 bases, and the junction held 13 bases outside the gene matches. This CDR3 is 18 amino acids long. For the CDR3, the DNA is TGCAGTGCTCCAGCCGGGACAGAAAGCCCCTCTGGGGCCAACGTCCTGACTTTC. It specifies CSAPAGTESPSGANVLTF.

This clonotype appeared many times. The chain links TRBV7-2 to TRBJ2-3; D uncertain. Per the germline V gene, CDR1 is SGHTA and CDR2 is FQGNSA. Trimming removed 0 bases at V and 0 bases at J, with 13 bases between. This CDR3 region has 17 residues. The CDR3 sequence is CASSLARLVVSTDTQYF. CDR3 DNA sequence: TGTGCCAGCAGCTTAGCAAGGTTGGTCGTGAGCACAGATACGCAGTATTTT.

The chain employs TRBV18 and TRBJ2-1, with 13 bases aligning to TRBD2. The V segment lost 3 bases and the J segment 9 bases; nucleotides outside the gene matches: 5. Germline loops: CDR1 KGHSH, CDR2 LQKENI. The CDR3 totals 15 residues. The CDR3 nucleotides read TGTGCCAGCTCACCGCCGGGACTAGCGGGATTTGAGCAGTTCTTC. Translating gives CASSPPGLAGFEQFF.

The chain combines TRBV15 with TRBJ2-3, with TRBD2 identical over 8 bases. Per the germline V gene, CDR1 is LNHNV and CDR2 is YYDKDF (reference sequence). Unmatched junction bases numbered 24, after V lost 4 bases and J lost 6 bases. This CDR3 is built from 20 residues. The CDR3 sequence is CATSKPPGLGGLAGADTQYF. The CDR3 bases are TGTGCCACCAGCAAACCTCCCGGGTTAGGTGGGCTAGCGGGTGCTGATACGCAGTATTTT.

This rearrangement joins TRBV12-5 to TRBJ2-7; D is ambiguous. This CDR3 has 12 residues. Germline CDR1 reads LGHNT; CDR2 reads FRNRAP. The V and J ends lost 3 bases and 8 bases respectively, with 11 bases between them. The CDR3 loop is CASGFNSGQQYF. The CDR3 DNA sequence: TGTGCTAGTGGTTTCAACTCCGGGCAGCAGTACTTC.